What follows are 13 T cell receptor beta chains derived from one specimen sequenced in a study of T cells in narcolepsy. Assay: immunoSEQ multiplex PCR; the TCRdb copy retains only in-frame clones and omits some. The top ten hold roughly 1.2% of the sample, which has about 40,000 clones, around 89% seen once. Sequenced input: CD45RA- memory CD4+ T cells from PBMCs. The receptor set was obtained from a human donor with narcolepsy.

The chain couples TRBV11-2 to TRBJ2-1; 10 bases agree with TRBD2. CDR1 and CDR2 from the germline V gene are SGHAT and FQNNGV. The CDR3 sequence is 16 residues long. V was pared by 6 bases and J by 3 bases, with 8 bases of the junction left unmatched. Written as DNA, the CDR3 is TGTGCCAGCAGACCGCCCGGGACTAGCGTCTACAATGAGCAGTTCTTC. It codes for CASRPPGTSVYNEQFF.

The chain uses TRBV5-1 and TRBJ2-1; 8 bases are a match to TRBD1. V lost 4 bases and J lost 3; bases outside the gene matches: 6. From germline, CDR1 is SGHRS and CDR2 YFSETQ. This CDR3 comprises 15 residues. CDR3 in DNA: TGCGCCAGCAGCCCGGACAGGGTGGACTACAATGAGCAGTTCTTC. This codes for CASSPDRVDYNEQFF.

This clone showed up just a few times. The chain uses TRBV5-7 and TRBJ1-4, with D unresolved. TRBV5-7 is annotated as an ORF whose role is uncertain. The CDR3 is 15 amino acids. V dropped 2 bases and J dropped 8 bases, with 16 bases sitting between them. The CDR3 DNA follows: TGTGCCAGCAGCTTTGGGGAGGGTATCTGCGAAAAACTGTTTTTT. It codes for CASSFGEGICEKLFF.

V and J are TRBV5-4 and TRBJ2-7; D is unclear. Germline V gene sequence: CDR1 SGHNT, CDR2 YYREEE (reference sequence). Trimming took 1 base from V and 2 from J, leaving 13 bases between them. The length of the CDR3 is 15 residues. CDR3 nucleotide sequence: TGTGCCAGCAGCTTGCTGGGGATACGAACCTACGAGCAGTACTTC. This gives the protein CASSLLGIRTYEQYF.

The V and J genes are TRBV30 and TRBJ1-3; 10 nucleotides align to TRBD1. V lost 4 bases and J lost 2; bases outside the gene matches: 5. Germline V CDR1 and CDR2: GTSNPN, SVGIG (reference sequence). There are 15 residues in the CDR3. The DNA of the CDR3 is TGTGCCTGGAATACCGGGACAGGGGCTGGAAACACCATATATTTT. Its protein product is CAWNTGTGAGNTIYF.

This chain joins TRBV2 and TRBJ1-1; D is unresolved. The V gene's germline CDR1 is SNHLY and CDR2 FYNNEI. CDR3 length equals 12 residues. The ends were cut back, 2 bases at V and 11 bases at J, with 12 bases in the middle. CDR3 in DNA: TGTGCCAGCAGTGAATCGGGCGCCGGGGCTTTCTTT. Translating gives CASSESGAGAFF.

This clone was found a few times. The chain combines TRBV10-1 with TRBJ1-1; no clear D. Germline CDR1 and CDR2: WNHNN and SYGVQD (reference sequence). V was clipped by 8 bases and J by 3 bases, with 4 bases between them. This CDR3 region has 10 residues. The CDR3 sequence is CASGDTEAFF. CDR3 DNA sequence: TGCGCCAGCGGGGACACTGAAGCTTTCTTT.

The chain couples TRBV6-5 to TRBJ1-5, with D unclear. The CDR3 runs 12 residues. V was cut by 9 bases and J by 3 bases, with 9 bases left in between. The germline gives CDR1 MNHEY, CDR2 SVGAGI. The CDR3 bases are TGTGCCAGTCGTGCCCCCAATCAGCCCCAGCATTTT. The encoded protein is CASRAPNQPQHF.

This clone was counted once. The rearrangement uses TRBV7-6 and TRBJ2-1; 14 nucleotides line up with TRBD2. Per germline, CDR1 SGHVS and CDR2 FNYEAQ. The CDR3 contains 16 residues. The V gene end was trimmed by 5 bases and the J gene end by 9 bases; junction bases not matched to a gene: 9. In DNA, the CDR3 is TGTGCCAGCAGCCCGTCGACTAGCGGGGGGGGGCTTGAGCAGTTCTTC. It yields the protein CASSPSTSGGGLEQFF.

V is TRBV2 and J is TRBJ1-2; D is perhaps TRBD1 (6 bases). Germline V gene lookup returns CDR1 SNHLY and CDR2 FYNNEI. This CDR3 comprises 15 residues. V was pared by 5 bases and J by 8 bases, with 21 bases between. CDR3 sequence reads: CASSPQGFGASGYTF. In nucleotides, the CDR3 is TGTGCCAGCAGTCCACAGGGTTTCGGGGCTAGCGGCTACACCTTC.

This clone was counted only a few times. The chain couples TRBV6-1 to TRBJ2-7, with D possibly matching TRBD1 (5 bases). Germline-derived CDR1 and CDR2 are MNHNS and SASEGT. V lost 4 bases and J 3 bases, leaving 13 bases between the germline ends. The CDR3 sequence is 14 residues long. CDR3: CASSVTQGDYEQYF. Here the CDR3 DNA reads TGTGCCAGCAGTGTCACCCAAGGGGACTACGAGCAGTACTTC.

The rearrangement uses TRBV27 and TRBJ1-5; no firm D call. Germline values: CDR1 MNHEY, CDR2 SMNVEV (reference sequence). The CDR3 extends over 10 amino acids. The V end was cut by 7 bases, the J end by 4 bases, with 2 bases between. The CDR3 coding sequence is TGTGCCAGCACAAATCAGCCCCAGCATTTT. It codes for CASTNQPQHF.

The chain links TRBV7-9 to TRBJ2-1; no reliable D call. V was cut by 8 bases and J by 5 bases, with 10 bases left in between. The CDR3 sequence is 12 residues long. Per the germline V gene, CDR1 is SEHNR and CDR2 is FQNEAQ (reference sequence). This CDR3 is CASGLGHNEQFF. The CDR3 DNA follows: TGTGCCAGCGGGTTGGGCCACAATGAGCAGTTCTTC.